Below, 7 T cell receptor beta chains from the same sample are listed, as sequenced in a study of blood T cell repertoires in COVID-19. Clones were read by immunoSEQ multiplex PCR, and TCRdb kept only the in-frame ones, dropping some. Found here are fewer than 150,000 clones, roughly four fifths of them singletons; the top ten hold approximately 20%. The sample consisted of PBMCs or T cells enriched from blood (not recorded which). These receptors came from a man aged 25 to 40 who had recovered from COVID-19.

This chain connects TRBV11-2 to TRBJ2-3, with D possibly being TRBD1 (6 bases). The CDR3 loop spans 14 amino acids. Deletions cut 1 base from V and 1 base from J, with 6 bases between. Germline CDR1 and CDR2: SGHAT and FQNNGV. The CDR3 sequence is CASSLGQGTDTQYF. CDR3 bases: TGTGCCAGCAGCTTAGGACAGGGCACAGATACGCAGTATTTT.

CDR3 in amino acids: CASSLRGQDEQFF. The CDR3 DNA sequence: TGTGCCAGCAGCCTGCGAGGACAGGATGAGCAGTTCTTC. This chain joins TRBV7-2 and TRBJ2-1; 7 nucleotides line up with TRBD1. Trimming cost V 5 bases and J 8 bases; bases outside gene matches: 6. CDR1 is SGHTA, CDR2 FQGNSA, per germline. The CDR3 runs to 13 residues.

V usage is TRBV4-2 and J usage is TRBJ2-3; 8 positions agree with TRBD2. CDR1 and CDR2 (germline): LGHNA, YNFKEQ. The CDR3 consists of 18 residues. With 1 base clipped from V and 0 bases from J, the junction kept 9 bases outside the gene matches. DNA for the CDR3: TGTGCCAGCAGCCAAGTGGCTAGCGGGTCCTCTAGCACAGATACGCAGTATTTT. Its protein product is CASSQVASGSSSTDTQYF.

The J gene is TRBJ2-2, the V gene TRBV19, with 10 bases matching TRBD2. This CDR3 has 17 amino acids. V gave up 6 bases and J gave up 2 bases; unmatched junction bases: 9. Looked up from germline, CDR1 is LNHDA and CDR2 is SQIVND (reference sequence). CDR3 loop: CASSPSLAGVNTGELFF. The CDR3 DNA follows: TGTGCCAGTAGCCCTTCCCTAGCGGGAGTTAACACCGGGGAGCTGTTTTTT.

This clone was recorded a few times. The chain joins TRBV18 to TRBJ2-1; 11 bases agree with TRBD2. Germline trimming cut 1 base from V and 0 bases from J; bases unmatched to any gene: 5. The CDR3 is made up of 18 amino acids. Looked up from germline, CDR1 is KGHSH and CDR2 is LQKENI. CDR3 amino acids: CASSPRFTSGSSYNEQFF. CDR3 nucleotide sequence: TGTGCCAGCTCACCACGCTTTACTAGCGGGAGCTCCTACAATGAGCAGTTCTTC.

J is TRBJ2-3 and V is TRBV30; 12 bases agree with TRBD2. Germline trimming cut 4 bases from V and 0 bases from J; bases unmatched to any gene: 8. CDR1 and CDR2 (germline): GTSNPN, SVGIG (reference sequence). The CDR3 consists of 17 residues. The CDR3 DNA is TGTGCCTGGACCCCCCCCGGACTAGCGGGAAGCACAGATACGCAGTATTTT. This encodes CAWTPPGLAGSTDTQYF.

V usage is TRBV11-2 and J usage is TRBJ1-2; D is unresolved. Germline loops: CDR1 SGHAT, CDR2 FQNNGV. The CDR3 length is 15 residues. Trimming removed 3 bases from V and 6 bases from J, with 17 bases in between. This CDR3 reads CASSFPGRWEDGYTF. The CDR3 nucleotides are TGTGCCAGCAGCTTCCCAGGCCGATGGGAGGATGGCTACACCTTC.